The T cell receptor (beta chain) described here comes from a study of T cell repertoires in aging, cancer and after chemotherapy. This clonotype was counted a few times. Its cognate antigen is unknown. A mixed TRB-A/B primer pool amplified rearranged TRB by multiplex touch-down PCR. Each CDR3 protein gets one entry after TCRdb re-called the multiplex PCR reads with MiXCR. Of approximately 8,800 distinct CDR3 sequences in the sample, about 29% were seen once. Amplification of TCR beta used genomic DNA extracted from peripheral blood. The V end lost 5 bases, the J end lost 6 bases, and 19 bases lay between the germline ends. CDR1 and CDR2 (germline): MNHEY, SVGAGI. This CDR3 has 15 residues. Study-wide findings and caveats: In cancer patients, declining TCR diversity with age involved lost richness and lost evenness. Across the chemotherapy interval, each cancer cohort showed higher median generation probability, suggesting thymic rebound.

The sample taken for sequencing was blood. The V and J genes are TRBV6-5 and TRBJ1-2; D is undetermined. This receptor was identified in a human donor in good health. CDR3 loop: CASSPGVTVLDGYTF. The CDR3 bases are TGTGCCAGCAGTCCCGGGGTTACGGTATTGGATGGCTACACCTTC.